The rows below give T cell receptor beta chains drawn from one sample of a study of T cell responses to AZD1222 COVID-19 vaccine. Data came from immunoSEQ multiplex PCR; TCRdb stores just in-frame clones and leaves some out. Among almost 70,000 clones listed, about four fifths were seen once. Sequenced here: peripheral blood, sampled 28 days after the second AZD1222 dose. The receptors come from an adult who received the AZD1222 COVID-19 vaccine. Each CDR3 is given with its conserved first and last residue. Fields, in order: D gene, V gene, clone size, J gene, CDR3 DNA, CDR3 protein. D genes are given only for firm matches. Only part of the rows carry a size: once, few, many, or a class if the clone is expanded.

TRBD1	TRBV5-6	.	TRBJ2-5	TGTGCCAGCAGCTTCGCCGGGACAGGGTTTTTAAAGACCCAGTACTTC	CASSFAGTGFLKTQYF
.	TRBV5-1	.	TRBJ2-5	TGCGCCAGCAGCTTGGGAAGGGTGAGGGAGACCCAGTACTTC	CASSLGRVRETQYF
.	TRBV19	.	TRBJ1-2	TGTGCCAGTACCTCAGACAGGAGGCCCCTTGGCTACACCTTC	CASTSDRRPLGYTF
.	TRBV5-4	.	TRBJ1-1	TGTGCCAGCAGCTTGTGGGGGGTTGGTGAAGCTTTCTTT	CASSLWGVGEAFF
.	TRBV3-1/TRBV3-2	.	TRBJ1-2	TGTGCCAGCAGCCAGGGGTTGGGCTATGGCTACACCTTC	CASSQGLGYGYTF
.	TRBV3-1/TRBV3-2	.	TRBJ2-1	TGTGCCAGCAGTGGTGGGACGAGGAAATATTATGAGCAGTTCTTC	CASSGGTRKYYEQFF
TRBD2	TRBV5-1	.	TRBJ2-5	TGCGCCAGCTCACTAGCGGGGGGGCCCGGAGAGACCCAGTACTTC	CASSLAGGPGETQYF
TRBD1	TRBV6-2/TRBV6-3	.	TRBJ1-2	TGTGCCAGCAGTAAAAGGACAGGGGGCGCTTCCGACTATGGCTACACCTTC	CASSKRTGGASDYGYTF
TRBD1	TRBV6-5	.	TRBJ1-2	TGTGCCAGCGTAGACCCAGGGGGAAGTTACCATGGCTACACCTTC	CASVDPGGSYHGYTF
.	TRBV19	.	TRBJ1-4	TGTGCCAGTAGTACTAGGACGGAAGCAACTAATGAAAAACTGTTTTTT	CASSTRTEATNEKLFF
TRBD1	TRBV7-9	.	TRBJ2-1	TGTGCCAGCAGCATCCGCGACAGGGACAATGAGCAGTTCTTC	CASSIRDRDNEQFF
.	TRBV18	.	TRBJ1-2	TGTGCCAGCTCACCAAACGGGGCGGAAGGCTACACCTTC	CASSPNGAEGYTF
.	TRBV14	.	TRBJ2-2	TGTGCCAGCAGCCCGGCCTTAAACACCGGGGAGCTGTTTTTT	CASSPALNTGELFF
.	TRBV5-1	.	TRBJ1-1	TGCGCCAGCAGCTTGATTCCGTCAACAGCGAACACTGAAGCTTTCTTT	CASSLIPSTANTEAFF
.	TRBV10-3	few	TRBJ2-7	TGTGCCACAAACCCGGGTCGGAGCTCCTACGAGCAGTACTTC	CATNPGRSSYEQYF
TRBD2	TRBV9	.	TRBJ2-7	TGTGCCAGCAGCGGGAGGACTAGCGGCTTCCTCGAGCAGTACTTC	CASSGRTSGFLEQYF
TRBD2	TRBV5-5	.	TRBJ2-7	TGTGCCAGCAGCTTGGCCGGACTAGACTCCTACGAGCAGTACTTC	CASSLAGLDSYEQYF
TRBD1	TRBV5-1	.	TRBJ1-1	TGCGCCAGCAGCCGACAGGGTCTTGAAGCTTTCTTT	CASSRQGLEAFF
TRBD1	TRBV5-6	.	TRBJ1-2	TGTGCCAGCAGACGCCGGGACAGGGGCTATGGCTACACCTTC	CASRRRDRGYGYTF
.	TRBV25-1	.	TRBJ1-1	TGTGCCAGCAGTGAATTCTCTGAAGCTTTCTTT	CASSEFSEAFF
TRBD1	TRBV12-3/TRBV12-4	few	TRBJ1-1	TGTGCCAGCACCCTAAAGGGGGCCACTGAAGCTTTCTTT	CASTLKGATEAFF
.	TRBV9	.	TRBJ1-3	TGTGCCAGCAGCGCGGATCTTGGTGGGAAATACTCTGGAAACACCATATATTTT	CASSADLGGKYSGNTIYF
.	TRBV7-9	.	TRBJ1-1	TGTGCCAGCAGCTTACCAGAAATGGGGAACACTGAAGCTTTCTTT	CASSLPEMGNTEAFF
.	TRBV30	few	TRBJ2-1	TGTGCCTGGAGCACAGACTATAAGCAGTTCTTC	CAWSTDYKQFF
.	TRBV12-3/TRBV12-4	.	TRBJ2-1	TGTGCCAGCAGCAGTCCCGCTGAGCAGTTCTTC	CASSSPAEQFF
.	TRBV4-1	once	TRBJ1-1	TGCGCCAGCAGCCAAGATCCCGGGTTGGGGAACACTGAAGCTTTCTTT	CASSQDPGLGNTEAFF
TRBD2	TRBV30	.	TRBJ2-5	TGTGCCTGGAGTTTTCCCCGACTAGCCCAAGAGACCCAGTACTTC	CAWSFPRLAQETQYF
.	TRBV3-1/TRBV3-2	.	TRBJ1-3	TGTGCCAGCAGCCAAGAATGGACCGTTCCTGGAAACACCATATATTTT	CASSQEWTVPGNTIYF
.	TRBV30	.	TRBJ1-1	TGTGCCTGGACCCGAACCCCCCAGGCACGGACTGAAGCTTTCTTT	CAWTRTPQARTEAFF
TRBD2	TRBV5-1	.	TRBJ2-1	TGCGCCAGCAGCTTGGACGGGACTAGCGGGGGAAATGAGCAGTTCTTC	CASSLDGTSGGNEQFF
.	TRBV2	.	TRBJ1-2	TGTGCCAGCAGGATGGTTGGGGGGCCCTCCTATGGCTACACCTTC	CASRMVGGPSYGYTF
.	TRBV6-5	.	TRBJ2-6	TGTGCCAGCAGTTACTCGTGGGGGGCTGGGGCCAACGTCCTGACTTTC	CASSYSWGAGANVLTF
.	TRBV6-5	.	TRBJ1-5	TGTGCCAGCACCCCCTCCGCGGATAGCAATCAGCCCCAGCATTTT	CASTPSADSNQPQHF
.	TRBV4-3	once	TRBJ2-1	TGCGCCAGCAGCCAGCCCAAAACCGGGGAAAATGAGCAGTTCTTC	CASSQPKTGENEQFF
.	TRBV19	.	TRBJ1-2	TGTGCCAGTAGTATTACAGGGACTAGTAACTATGGCTACACCTTC	CASSITGTSNYGYTF
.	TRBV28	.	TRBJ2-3	TGTGCCAGCAGTTCCGGGGGTCAAAGCACAGATACGCAGTATTTT	CASSSGGQSTDTQYF
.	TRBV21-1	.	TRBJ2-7	TGTGCCAGCAGACCGTTGGGGATCTACGAGCAGTACTTC	CASRPLGIYEQYF
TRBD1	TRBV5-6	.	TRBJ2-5	TGTGCCAGCAGCTTGAAGGGGGCGGAAGAGACCCAGTACTTC	CASSLKGAEETQYF
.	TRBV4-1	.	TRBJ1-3	TGCGCCAGCAGCCAAGTGTACAGGGCCCCTGGAAACACCATATATTTT	CASSQVYRAPGNTIYF
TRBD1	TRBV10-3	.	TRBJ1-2	TGTGCCATCAGACTACAGGGGTCTGGCCTCCAGAGTCGGACTAACTATGGCTACACCTTC	CAIRLQGSGLQSRTNYGYTF
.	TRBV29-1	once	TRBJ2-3	TGCAGCGTTGAAGTTTCAGGCCCGACGCAGTATTTT	CSVEVSGPTQYF
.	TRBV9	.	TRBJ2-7	TGTGCCAGCAGCGCAGGGGGGAGTGTCTTCTACGAGCAGTACTTC	CASSAGGSVFYEQYF
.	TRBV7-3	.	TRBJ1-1	TGTGCCAGCAGCTTAGGGAGGGAATACACTGAAGCTTTCTTT	CASSLGREYTEAFF
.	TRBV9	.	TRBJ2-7	TGTGCCAGCAGCGTGCGGACCGATAGCTCCTACGAGCAGTACTTC	CASSVRTDSSYEQYF
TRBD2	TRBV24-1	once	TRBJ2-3	TGTGCCACTGGGACTACCACAGATACGCAGTATTTT	CATGTTTDTQYF
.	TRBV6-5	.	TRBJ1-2	TGTGCCAGCAGTTACCGGGACAAAAACTATGGCTACACCTTC	CASSYRDKNYGYTF